Listed here are 4 T cell receptor beta chains from one sample, sequenced in a study of blood T cell repertoires in COVID-19. Profiling relied on immunoSEQ multiplex PCR, and the TCRdb table lists in-frame clones only, not all of them. The sample contains about 480,000 clones, around 89% of which appear only once. The sequencing input was PBMCs or T cells enriched from blood (not recorded which). All receptors derive from a middle-aged woman who had recovered from COVID-19.

This chain uses TRBV7-2 with TRBJ1-5, with D perhaps matching TRBD1 (5 bases). Between the trimmed V and J ends, which lost 2 bases and 1 base, there was a span of 6 bases. This CDR3 region has 14 residues. The germline CDR1 and CDR2 sequences are SGHTA and FQGNSA. As DNA, the CDR3 is TGTGCCAGCAGCTTACAGGGAAGCAATCAGCCCCAGCATTTT. Protein sequence: CASSLQGSNQPQHF.

The genes are TRBV6-5 and TRBJ1-2; 7 bases fit TRBD1. The CDR3 has 16 residues. Trimming removed 4 bases from V and 3 bases from J; junction bases left unmatched: 11. Looked up from germline, CDR1 is MNHEY and CDR2 is SVGAGI. The CDR3 spells CASSFSGTDVDYGYTF. In DNA form, the CDR3 reads TGTGCCAGCAGTTTCTCCGGGACAGATGTGGACTATGGCTACACCTTC.

This rearrangement joins TRBV23-1 to TRBJ2-4; weak D call: TRBD1 (7 bases). TRBV23-1 carries the ORF label, with uncertain function. The CDR3 totals 17 residues. Between the trimmed V and J ends, which lost 6 bases and 0 bases, there was a span of 18 bases. The CDR3, as DNA: TGCGCCAGCAGCTTCAGGGGGAGGTTCAAAGCCAAAAACATTCAGTACTTC. Translation gives CASSFRGRFKAKNIQYF.

This rearrangement joins TRBV18 to TRBJ1-1; 10 positions agree with TRBD1. CDR1 and CDR2 from the germline V gene are KGHSH and LQKENI. The CDR3 runs 15 residues. After removal of 3 bases from V and 3 bases from J, the junction contained 4 bases not matched to a gene. CDR3 nucleotide sequence: TGTGCCAGCTCACCTCGGACAGGGGGGGACACTGAAGCTTTCTTT. Its protein product is CASSPRTGGDTEAFF.